These 30 T cell receptor beta chains came from one sample sequenced in a study of technical replicates of blood from several donors. Produced via immunoSEQ multiplex PCR; TCRdb's table is partial and in-frame only. This table has over 75,000 clones, approximately 97% appearing once. The source material was T cells isolated from PBMCs. The receptors here all came from a human donor in good health.

The chain employs TRBV19 and TRBJ2-7; D unresolved. The V end lost 6 bases, the J end lost 4 bases, and 10 bases lay between the germline ends. The CDR3 loop spans 12 amino acids. Per the germline V gene, CDR1 is LNHDA and CDR2 is SQIVND (reference sequence). The CDR3 loop reads CASSSVSYEQYF. The CDR3 DNA follows: TGTGCCAGTAGCAGTGTTTCGTACGAGCAGTACTTC.

The chain carries TRBV29-1 and TRBJ2-5, with TRBD1 as a possible D gene (5 bases). Trimming cost V 4 bases and J 3 bases, with 15 bases left between them. Germline values: CDR1 SQVTM, CDR2 ANQGSEA. The CDR3 has 14 residues. The CDR3 nucleotides are TGCAGCGTTGTGAAGGGGCTGATGGAAGAGACCCAGTACTTC. Its protein product is CSVVKGLMEETQYF.

This clone was counted a single time. The rearrangement joins TRBV27 to TRBJ1-1, with 7 bases identical to TRBD1. Germline CDR1 reads MNHEY; CDR2 reads SMNVEV (reference sequence). V shed 6 bases and J 0 bases; nucleotides not matched to a gene: 7. The CDR3 loop spans 15 amino acids. CDR3 bases: TGTGCCAGCAGGGGTGCAGGGGGGATGAACACTGAAGCTTTCTTT. This translates into CASRGAGGMNTEAFF.

The rearrangement links TRBV27 to TRBJ2-2; D is uncertain. CDR1 and CDR2 from the germline V gene are MNHEY and SMNVEV (reference sequence). V lost 1 base to trimming and J lost 5 bases, with 11 bases between them. This CDR3 contains 15 residues. CDR3 residues: CASSLFLTGTGELFF. The CDR3 nucleotides read TGTGCCAGCAGTTTATTCCTAACTGGTACCGGGGAGCTGTTTTTT.

This clone was detected only a few times. This chain connects TRBV11-3 to TRBJ2-7; 9 bases match TRBD1. CDR3 length equals 13 residues. CDR1 is SGHNT and CDR2 is YENEEA in the germline V gene. V shed 5 bases and J 5 bases; nucleotides not matched to a gene: 4. CDR3 DNA sequence: TGTGCCAGCAGCGGGGACAGGGTTAACGAGCAGTACTTC. It yields the protein CASSGDRVNEQYF. The variable domain in full, with the rest retrieved from reference TRBV11-3 and TRBJ2-7, is EAGVVQSPRYKIIEKKQPVAFWCNPISGHNTLYWYLQNLGQGPELLIRYENEEAVDDSQLPKDRFSAERLKGVDSTLKIQPAELGDSAVYLCASSGDRVNEQYFGPGTRLTVT.

The V call is TRBV28, the J call TRBJ1-2; the match to TRBD1 covers 8 bases. V shed 5 bases, J shed 7 bases, and the junction held 6 bases outside the gene matches. This CDR3 comprises 13 residues. CDR1 is MDHEN and CDR2 is SYDVKM in the germline V gene. CDR3 in amino acids: CASSRTGTGGYTF. DNA for the CDR3: TGTGCCAGCAGTAGGACAGGGACGGGTGGCTACACCTTC.

This sequence joins TRBV5-1 and TRBJ2-7; 8 nucleotides align to TRBD2. J was trimmed by 2 bases and V by 0 bases; bases with no gene match: 10. The CDR3 is made up of 17 amino acids. CDR1 and CDR2 from the germline V gene are SGHRS and YFSETQ. The CDR3 DNA sequence: TGCGCCAGCAGCTTGGCCTACGCGGGGGGCCTCCCCTACGAGCAGTACTTC. Translating gives CASSLAYAGGLPYEQYF.

The V and J genes are TRBV7-2 and TRBJ2-1, with a weak D call TRBD2 (6 bases). The CDR3 is 16 residues long. Deletions cut 4 bases from V and 4 bases from J, with 17 bases between. CDR1 and CDR2 (germline): SGHTA, FQGNSA. The CDR3 sequence is CASSSSGTRRYNEQFF. CDR3 coding DNA: TGTGCCAGCAGCTCGTCCGGGACTCGGAGATACAATGAGCAGTTCTTC.

V usage is TRBV28 and J usage is TRBJ2-1; 9 bases are shared with TRBD2. Germline CDR1 MDHEN, CDR2 SYDVKM. V shed 8 bases, J shed 7 bases, and the junction held 9 bases outside the gene matches. This CDR3 spans 14 amino acids. In DNA form, the CDR3 reads TGTGCCAGCGTAAAAGGACTAGCGAAAAATGAGCAGTTCTTC. Residues: CASVKGLAKNEQFF.

V and J are TRBV4-1 and TRBJ2-7; 8 bases map to TRBD2. There are 15 residues in the CDR3. With V trimmed by 5 bases and J by 2 bases, 8 bases remained unmatched. Germline assignment: CDR1 MGHRA and CDR2 YSYEKL. CDR3 DNA: TGCGCCAGCAGCGAGTTAGCGGGGATCACCTACGAGCAGTACTTC. Its translation: CASSELAGITYEQYF.

The CDR3 DNA reads as TGTGCCAGCAGTGAAGTGGGGCCCTCCTACGAGCAGTACTTC. Translation gives CASSEVGPSYEQYF. The V gene is TRBV6-1, the J gene TRBJ2-7, with a tentative D call TRBD1 (5 bases). CDR3 length: 14 amino acids. V lost 1 base and J lost 0, with 7 bases in between. Germline values: CDR1 MNHNS, CDR2 SASEGT.

V gene TRBV6-1 combines with J gene TRBJ2-7; 7 bases fit TRBD2. There are 15 residues in the CDR3. V was clipped by 6 bases and J by 2 bases; unmatched bases: 10. Germline CDR1 reads MNHNS; CDR2 reads SASEGT. The CDR3: CASRSTSLSTYEQYF. The CDR3 region has the DNA TGTGCCAGCAGATCGACTAGCCTTTCGACCTACGAGCAGTACTTC.

The chain is built from TRBV9 and TRBJ1-4; D gene ambiguous. The germline V gene encodes CDR1 SGDLS and CDR2 YYNGEE. This CDR3 comprises 12 residues. Between the trimmed V and J ends, which lost 2 bases and 8 bases, there was a span of 7 bases. CDR3 DNA sequence: TGTGCCAGCAGCGTCCGAGGGGAAAAACTGTTTTTT. Residues: CASSVRGEKLFF.

This chain links TRBV6-5 with TRBJ2-3, with 7 bases matching TRBD2. V trimming: 8 bases; J trimming: 14 bases; junction bases outside the gene matches: 13. Germline CDR1 is MNHEY and CDR2 is SVGAGI. The length of the CDR3 is 12 residues. The CDR3 loop is CASSVAGQNLYF. The CDR3 DNA reads TGTGCCAGCTCGGTAGCGGGCCAGAATCTGTATTTT.

This chain connects TRBV6-5 to TRBJ2-1; 10 positions match TRBD2. After removal of 0 bases from V and 7 bases from J, the junction contained 3 bases not matched to a gene. The CDR3 is made up of 15 amino acids. Germline CDR1 reads MNHEY; CDR2 reads SVGAGI. CDR3 nucleotides: TGTGCCAGCAGTTACTCATCTAGCGGGAGTAATGAGCAGTTCTTC. It translates to CASSYSSSGSNEQFF.

The chain links TRBV7-9 to TRBJ1-1, with 9 bases lining up with TRBD1. The CDR3 runs 17 residues. Germline values: CDR1 SEHNR, CDR2 FQNEAQ (reference sequence). V lost 3 bases and J lost 1; bases outside the gene matches: 9. CDR3 bases: TGTGCCAGCAGCTTTAGGACAGGGGAGAGGTGGAACACTGAAGCTTTCTTT. Protein: CASSFRTGERWNTEAFF.

The chain couples TRBV5-5 to TRBJ2-1, with D unresolved. Between the trimmed V and J ends, which lost 2 bases and 8 bases, there was a span of 5 bases. Germline CDR1 SGHKS, CDR2 YYEKEE (reference sequence). This CDR3 is built from 11 residues. For the CDR3, the DNA is TGTGCCAGCAGCTTACAGCATGAGCAGTTCTTC. The encoded protein is CASSLQHEQFF.

Only one count was recorded for this clone. The genes are TRBV28 and TRBJ2-1, with 7 bases matching TRBD2. The CDR3 is made up of 14 amino acids. CDR1 is MDHEN, CDR2 SYDVKM, per germline. The ends lost 4 bases at V and 6 bases at J; junction bases unmatched: 6. This CDR3 reads CASSSRGERNEQFF. The CDR3 DNA follows: TGTGCCAGCAGTTCACGGGGGGAGCGCAATGAGCAGTTCTTC.

The CDR3 nucleotides read TGCGCCAGCAGCCAAGCGTCCGTTACGGCGGCTGACGAGCAGTACTTC. This encodes CASSQASVTAADEQYF. The genes are TRBV4-1 and TRBJ2-7, with unresolved D. This CDR3 comprises 16 residues. In germline, CDR1 is MGHRA, CDR2 YSYEKL. Trimming cost V 1 base and J 5 bases, with 18 bases left between them.

The chain couples TRBV29-1 to TRBJ1-4; TRBD1 might be the D (5 bases). CDR3 length: 13 residues. Germline CDR1 reads SQVTM; CDR2 reads ANQGSEA. V was cut by 5 bases and J by 0 bases, with 7 bases left in between. The CDR3 protein is CSVLGPTNEKLFF. The CDR3 bases are TGCAGCGTTCTGGGGCCAACTAATGAAAAACTGTTTTTT.

The gene calls are TRBV6-5 and TRBJ2-1; 7 positions agree with TRBD1. The CDR3 is 15 amino acids. V trimming: 4 bases; J trimming: 8 bases; junction bases outside the gene matches: 11. Germline CDR1 and CDR2: MNHEY and SVGAGI. The CDR3 DNA reads as TGTGCCAGCAGTTGGGCCCAGACAGGGTCTGATGAGCAGTTCTTC. Translation gives CASSWAQTGSDEQFF.

The rearrangement links TRBV5-4 to TRBJ1-2; 7 bases align to TRBD1. Germline V lookup: CDR1 SGHNT, CDR2 YYREEE (reference sequence). The CDR3 has 17 residues. Losses at the gene ends were 1 base for V and 3 bases for J; bases not matched to a gene: 12. CDR3 in amino acids: CASSLTPGQSNDYGYTF. In DNA form, the CDR3 reads TGTGCCAGCAGCTTGACGCCGGGACAGTCCAACGACTATGGCTACACCTTC.

The gene calls are TRBV28 and TRBJ2-5; 9 bases agree with TRBD1. Germline CDR1 reads MDHEN; CDR2 reads SYDVKM. This CDR3 is 15 amino acids long. Unmatched junction bases numbered 8, after V lost 5 bases and J lost 4 bases. As DNA, the CDR3 is TGTGCCAGCAGTAACTACAGGGGGCGCGGAGAGACCCAGTACTTC. The encoded protein is CASSNYRGRGETQYF.

The chain couples TRBV7-9 to TRBJ1-1; D uncertain. The length of the CDR3 is 16 residues. Germline values: CDR1 SEHNR, CDR2 FQNEAQ (reference sequence). V was clipped by 5 bases and J by 1 base, with 17 bases between them. CDR3 amino acids: CASSPDGRGRNTEAFF. The CDR3 nucleotides read TGTGCCAGCAGCCCGGATGGACGGGGTAGGAACACTGAAGCTTTCTTT.

The CDR3 coding sequence is TGTGCCAGCCAGGGGGAGAGAAATTCACCCCTCCACTTT. This encodes CASQGERNSPLHF. The V gene is TRBV10-3, the J gene TRBJ1-6, with 7 nucleotides matching TRBD1. From germline, CDR1 is ENHRY and CDR2 SYGVKD. The CDR3 runs to 13 residues. The J segment lost 7 bases and the V segment lost 10 bases, leaving 7 bases of the junction unmatched.

In its sample, this clone was seen once. The chain links TRBV14 to TRBJ1-1, with no clear D. V shed 4 bases and J shed 0 bases, with 6 bases lying between them. CDR1 and CDR2 (germline): SGHDN, FVKESK. The CDR3 extends over 13 amino acids. CDR3 loop: CASSPLMNTEAFF. As DNA, the CDR3 is TGTGCCAGCAGCCCCTTAATGAACACTGAAGCTTTCTTT. Together with reference TRBV14 and TRBJ1-1, the CDR3 gives the full variable domain: EAGVTQFPSHSVIEKGQTVTLRCDPISGHDNLYWYRRVMGKEIKFLLHFVKESKQDESGMPNNRFLAERTGGTYSTLKVQPAELEDSGVYFCASSPLMNTEAFFGQGTRLTVV.

With respect to this clone: The CDR3 does not close with the conserved phenylalanine or tryptophan, likely indicating a read error. The DNA is omitted, as the CDR3 cannot be located on it reliably, and the CDR3 follows TCRdb's listing. This chain links TRBV5-1 with TRBJ2-7; the table's D call, TRBD2, has no DNA check behind it. Termini included, the CDR3 measures 9 amino acids. Germline CDR1 is SGHRS and CDR2 is YFSETQ. CDR3 in amino acids: CASSLDPDS.

This clone has just one count. The chain couples TRBV6-6 to TRBJ1-1; D remains unclear. The CDR3 extends over 13 amino acids. Germline CDR1 reads MNHNY; CDR2 reads SVGAGI (reference sequence). The germline V and J ends were trimmed by 6 bases and 4 bases, with 12 bases remaining between them. The CDR3 protein is CASRAGLRTEAFF. CDR3 nucleotide sequence: TGTGCCAGCAGGGCGGGTCTTCGCACTGAAGCTTTCTTT.

The V and J genes are TRBV2 and TRBJ1-1; D remains ambiguous. This CDR3 spans 13 amino acids. With 4 bases removed from V and 2 bases from J, the gap between germline ends came to 8 bases. The germline V gene encodes CDR1 SNHLY and CDR2 FYNNEI. The CDR3 DNA is TGTGCCAGCAGTGGGGAGACTAACACTGAAGCTTTCTTT. Amino acid sequence: CASSGETNTEAFF.

The chain employs TRBV25-1 and TRBJ1-1; no clear D gene. CDR3 length equals 14 residues. V was cut by 7 bases and J by 0 bases, with 12 bases left in between. CDR1 MGHDK and CDR2 SYGVNS come from the germline V gene. The CDR3 region is CASISRGMNTEAFF. The CDR3 coding sequence is TGTGCCAGCATTTCGCGGGGAATGAACACTGAAGCTTTCTTT.